This T cell receptor (beta chain) stems from a study of control samples from healthy donors and cancer patients. From germline, CDR1 is KGHSH and CDR2 LQKENI. The CDR3 is 15 residues long. V shed 3 bases and J shed 6 bases, with 12 bases lying between them. Assay used: immunoSEQ multiplex PCR; TCRdb lists only in-frame clones, some missing. Here the sample spans 90,000 to 150,000 clones, around 88% being singletons. The origin of this receptor is a man aged 35-49 years in good health. The sample was blood. V gene TRBV18 combines with J gene TRBJ1-6; TRBD1 is a possible D gene (5 bases). CDR3 protein: CASSPWDGTNSPLHF. The CDR3 DNA follows: TGTGCCAGCTCACCCTGGGACGGGACTAATTCACCCCTCCACTTT.